Sequencing of this TCR beta chain was carried out in a study of T cell changes during pregnancy in multiple sclerosis. Clones were sequenced by immunoSEQ multiplex PCR, and TCRdb holds only the in-frame ones, with some missing. The profile covers some 19,000 clones, with over 80% appearing a single time and roughly 6% taken by the ten largest. The CDR3 consists of 14 residues. V was pared by 0 bases and J by 6 bases, with 3 bases of the junction left unmatched. Germline V CDR1 and CDR2: MGHRA, YSYEKL. This material consisted of CD8+ T cells from peripheral blood mononuclear cells, taken after pregnancy. The chain uses TRBV4-1 and TRBJ2-7; 9 nucleotides agree with TRBD2. The TCR originated in a female donor in good health, enrolled as a control in a pregnancy study. CDR3: CASSQEAGGREQYF. In DNA, the CDR3 is TGCGCCAGCAGCCAAGAGGCGGGGGGGCGCGAGCAGTACTTC.